This TCR beta chain originates from a study of shared clonotypes between healthy human individuals. General study results and limits: Sequencing depth was expected to affect clonotype sharing among donors. It was the non-shared clonotypes that had lower generation probabilities than clonotypes shared by all four donors. The researchers took only blood, and tissue repertoires probably look different.

Sequencing used immunoSEQ multiplex PCR; TCRdb keeps in-frame clones, though not all of them. The sample yields hundreds of thousands of clones, about nine tenths seen once. CD8 memory combined CD45RO+ cells with CCR7-negative CD45RA+ TemRA cells. Germline CDR1 and CDR2: MNHEY and SMNVEV (reference sequence). The CDR3 consists of 15 residues. V lost 1 base and J 9 bases, leaving 16 bases between the germline ends. This clone was recorded at least ten times. Its antigen is as yet unknown. The gene calls are TRBV27 and TRBJ2-1; the D gene is possibly TRBD2 (6 bases). Sequencing was done on a sample of memory CD8+ T cells sorted from blood. This sample's subset: CD45RO+ cells pooled with CCR7-negative TemRA cells. This receptor was obtained from a man younger than 35 in good health. The CDR3 loop reads CASSLYAGSNAEQFF. The CDR3 nucleotides read TGTGCCAGCAGTTTATACGCCGGGAGTAATGCTGAGCAGTTCTTC.